This passage covers 5 T cell receptor beta chains from one sample sequenced in a study of blood T cell repertoires in COVID-19. Generated by immunoSEQ multiplex PCR, the TCRdb table keeps only in-frame clones and is missing some. The data show 400,000 to 550,000 clones, approximately 90% seen once. Sequencing input: peripheral blood. These receptors were obtained from a young woman with acute or convalescent COVID-19.

The CDR3 sequence: CASSPGAQTPEYF. The CDR3 DNA reads as TGTGCCAGCAGCCCAGGGGCGCAGACCCCGGAGTACTTC. This rearrangement joins TRBV5-8 to TRBJ2-4; D is perhaps TRBD1 (6 bases). Deletions cut 4 bases from V and 14 bases from J, with 19 bases between. CDR3 length: 13 amino acids. Looked up from germline, CDR1 is SGHTS and CDR2 is YDEGEE.

The count of this clone is one. The chain is built from TRBV4-1 and TRBJ1-4; TRBD1 is a possible D gene (6 bases). This CDR3 spans 16 amino acids. Germline CDR1 is MGHRA and CDR2 is YSYEKL. The V gene lost 0 bases and the J gene lost 0 bases, with 8 bases spanning the gap. As DNA, the CDR3 is TGCGCCAGCAGCCAAGAAAGGGGGACAACTAATGAAAAACTGTTTTTT. This translates into CASSQERGTTNEKLFF.

The J gene is TRBJ1-3, the V gene TRBV5-1; D gene ambiguous. The germline gives CDR1 SGHRS, CDR2 YFSETQ. The CDR3 covers 20 residues. V lost 0 bases, J lost 0 bases, and 22 bases lay in between. CDR3 residues: CASSLAAQNYITSSGNTIYF. The CDR3 nucleotides read TGCGCCAGCAGCTTGGCCGCTCAGAATTACATTACATCCTCTGGAAACACCATATATTTT.

The chain uses TRBV11-2 and TRBJ2-3; D remains unclear. The germline V gene encodes CDR1 SGHAT and CDR2 FQNNGV. The CDR3 contains 12 residues. The V gene lost 4 bases and the J gene lost 2 bases, with 4 bases spanning the gap. This chain's CDR3 is CASSSNTDTQYF. CDR3 in DNA: TGTGCCAGCAGCTCTAACACAGATACGCAGTATTTT.

The rearrangement uses TRBV30 and TRBJ1-5, with D possibly being TRBD1 (6 bases). CDR3 length equals 17 residues. Germline V gene sequence: CDR1 GTSNPN, CDR2 SVGIG (reference sequence). With 3 bases removed from V and 1 base from J, the gap between germline ends came to 19 bases. CDR3 region: CAWSSGQPRGSNQPQHF. The CDR3 DNA follows: TGTGCCTGGAGCTCAGGACAGCCGAGGGGGAGCAATCAGCCCCAGCATTTT.